Given below is one T cell receptor (beta chain) in context. The antigen is undetermined. The source of the sample is a study of cytomegalovirus exposure and HLA in healthy donors. Study-level findings and limits: Analyzed later, association rates of TCRs varied across HLA loci, with DRB1 most and HLA-C fewest.

V lost 4 bases, J lost 0 bases, and 16 bases stayed unmatched. This CDR3 region has 19 residues. Germline CDR1 reads SGDLS; CDR2 reads YYNGEE. PCR involved 60 Vbeta and 13 Jbeta primers. Original analysis: In a later analysis, 8.5 million to 14 million of 65 million to 80 million unique beta chains occurred in at least two donors. Data came from immunoSEQ multiplex PCR; TCRdb stores just in-frame clones and leaves some out. V and J calls plus clone size are reproduced from that table; the DNA served to infer D and trimming. The top ten clones hold about 10% of a sample with some 150,000 clones, approximately 85% of them seen once.

Sequencing used PBMCs. This rearrangement joins TRBV9 to TRBJ1-3; TRBD1 agrees at 7 bases. This receptor was obtained from a man between 50 and 59 years old in good health and CMV-seropositive. In DNA form, the CDR3 reads TGTGCCAGCAGCCCCCTTAGGGGCCCGGGACAGTACTCTGGAAACACCATATATTTT. Translating gives CASSPLRGPGQYSGNTIYF.